This T cell receptor beta chain was recorded in a study of CD8+CD57+ T cells in acquired aplastic anemia. Notes on the study in general: Roughly 30 CD8+ CDR3 sequences occurred in both the patients and the controls.

This clonotype was counted ten times or more. Its antigen is still unknown. Genomic DNA was employed as the template in profiling TCR beta VDJ and CDR3. MiXCR was run by TCRdb on the reads, yielding one entry per CDR3 protein. Seen here are 200,000 to 250,000 distinct CDR3 sequences, around 45% observed once, and the top ten hold 6.5% to 10%. Patients chosen for sequencing had CD8+CD57+ cells that had expanded, as shown by flow cytometry. Germline assignment: CDR1 ENHRY and CDR2 SYGVKD. CDR3 length equals 14 residues. V dropped 7 bases and J dropped 6; count of bases not matched to a gene: 10. The source material was sorted CD4+, CD8+, or CD8+CD57+ T cells (not recorded which) from PBMCs. The chain is built from TRBV10-3 and TRBJ1-2; TRBD1 matches 8 bases. The clonotype originates from a human donor with aplastic anemia. The CDR3 sequence is CAITPRTGKNGYTF. DNA of the CDR3: TGTGCCATCACTCCTCGGACAGGGAAGAATGGCTACACCTTC.